The 24 T cell receptor beta chains below were found in one sample sequenced in a study of blood T cells in healthy people across ages. PCR was performed a second time for about 6 to 12 cycles using a sample-barcoded 5' primer and a J-beta primer mix. TCRdb passed the 5' RACE reads through MiXCR, listing each CDR3 protein once. The sample carries around 780,000 distinct CDR3 sequences, roughly 50% recorded once. The sequencing sample was made of blood. These receptors originate from a man aged 40-55 years in good health.

This chain uses TRBV5-6 with TRBJ1-2; 7 bases align to TRBD1. V shed 4 bases, J shed 7 bases, and the junction held 4 bases outside the gene matches. Germline V gene data show CDR1 as SGHDT and CDR2 as YYEEEE. The CDR3 is 12 residues long. CDR3 sequence: CASSMTGPGYTF. The CDR3 bases are TGTGCCAGCAGCATGACAGGGCCTGGCTACACCTTC. Complete variable domain (other parts from reference TRBV5-6 and TRBJ1-2): DAGVTQSPTHLIKTRGQQVTLRCSPKSGHDTVSWYQQALGQGPQFIFQYYEEEERQRGNFPDRFSGHQFPNYSSELNVNALLLGDSALYLCASSMTGPGYTFGSGTRLTVV.

The chain combines TRBV6-2 or TRBV6-3 with TRBJ2-1, with a weak D call TRBD1 (6 bases). The J call may be in error: the DNA end matches TRBJ2-7 better. Looked up from germline, CDR1 is MNHEY and CDR2 is SVGEGT. This CDR3 is built from 13 residues. The CDR3: CASTRGNYNEQYF. CDR3 bases: TGTGCCAGCACGAGGGGGAACTACAATGAGCAGTACTTC.

The chain couples TRBV6-5 to TRBJ1-2; D is unclear. V lost 0 bases and J lost 4, with 6 bases in between. Looked up from germline, CDR1 is MNHEY and CDR2 is SVGAGI. This CDR3 spans 13 amino acids. This chain's CDR3 is CASSYSKGYGYTF. CDR3 sequence (DNA): TGTGCCAGCAGTTACTCGAAAGGCTATGGCTACACCTTC.

This clonotype appeared a few times. The rearrangement joins TRBV28 to TRBJ2-7; 11 bases line up with TRBD1. There are 22 residues in the CDR3. Germline V gene lookup returns CDR1 MDHEN and CDR2 SYDVKM. V lost 5 bases, J lost 3 bases, and 27 bases stayed unmatched. As DNA, the CDR3 is TGTGCCAGCAGTCTCCTCTTTACTCGGACAGGGGGCGATCAAGGGGTCCTCTACGAGCAGTACTTC. This sequence encodes CASSLLFTRTGGDQGVLYEQYF. The full variable domain, completed using reference TRBV28 and TRBJ2-7, is DVKVTQSSRYLVKRTGEKVFLECVQDMDHENMFWYRQDPGLGLRLIYFSYDVKMKEKGDIPEGYSVSREKKERFSLILESASTNQTSMYLCASSLLFTRTGGDQGVLYEQYFGPGTRLTVT.

CDR3 sequence reads: CASSFTGITYGYTF. The CDR3 nucleotides are TGTGCCAGCAGTTTTACAGGGATAACATATGGCTACACCTTC. This chain links TRBV25-1 with TRBJ1-2; D perhaps matches TRBD1 (6 bases). The CDR3 extends over 14 amino acids. The germline gives CDR1 MGHDK, CDR2 SYGVNS. With 5 bases removed from V and 5 bases from J, the gap between germline ends came to 15 bases.

V and J are TRBV12-3 or TRBV12-4 and TRBJ2-7; 11 bases match TRBD2. The V and J ends lost 5 bases and 5 bases, in that order; junction bases with no gene match: 8. The CDR3 spans 15 residues. CDR3 sequence (DNA): TGTGCCAGCAGTCCCCGGCTAGCGGGAGGAGACGAGCAGTACTTC. Encoded protein: CASSPRLAGGDEQYF.

This clonotype turned up a few times. This chain uses TRBV21-1 with TRBJ2-5; the table's TRBD1 call for D was not verified on the DNA. TRBV21-1 is labeled a pseudogene. This CDR3 contains 15 residues. The CDR3 bases are TGTGCCAGCAGCACCCAGATGGGGGATCAAGAGACCCAGTACTTC. It is translated as CASSTQMGDQETQYF.

The chain couples TRBV7-2 to TRBJ2-5; 12 bases map to TRBD2. The DNA matches TRBJ2-7 better at its end, which makes the J call doubtful. This CDR3 has 18 residues. CDR1 and CDR2 from the germline V gene are SGHTA and FQGNSA. The CDR3 here is CASSPMTSGSHLPYEQYF. The CDR3 DNA sequence: TGTGCCAGCAGCCCCATGACTAGCGGGAGCCACCTCCCCTACGAGCAGTACTTC.

Only a few counts were recorded for this clonotype. The gene calls are TRBV3-1 and TRBJ1-1, with D hard to call. Trimming removed 5 bases at V and 8 bases at J, with 12 bases between. CDR1 is LGHDT and CDR2 is YNNKEL in the germline V gene (reference sequence). This CDR3 region has 12 residues. CDR3 protein: CASSSEFREAFF. The CDR3 nucleotides read TGTGCCAGCAGCTCGGAGTTCCGGGAAGCTTTCTTT.

This rearrangement joins TRBV7-2 to TRBJ2-1, with 8 nucleotides matching TRBD2. TRBJ2-7 explains the end of the DNA better; the J call may be wrong. Germline lookup yields CDR1 SGHTA and CDR2 FQGNSA. This CDR3 is built from 16 residues. The DNA for the CDR3 is TGTGCCAGCAGCTTCCCCAGCGGGAGTTGGTCGTACGAGCAGTACTTC. Residues: CASSFPSGSWSYEQYF.

This chain links TRBV29-1 with TRBJ2-1; the match to TRBD1 covers 11 bases. The V gene end was trimmed by 6 bases and the J gene end by 7 bases; junction bases not matched to a gene: 8. The germline V gene encodes CDR1 SQVTM and CDR2 ANQGSEA. The CDR3 is 14 residues long. The CDR3 sequence: CSVAGTGGVNEQFF. The DNA of the CDR3 is TGCAGCGTCGCCGGGACAGGGGGGGTTAATGAGCAGTTCTTC.

The rearrangement links TRBV21-1 to TRBJ1-2. TRBV21-1 is shown as a pseudogene. This CDR3 has 17 amino acids. The CDR3 DNA follows: TGTGCCAGCAGACTACAGGAAGGGGCCAAGGCCCTCTATGGCTACACCTTC. It is translated as CASRLQEGAKALYGYTF.

This rearrangement joins TRBV7-3 to TRBJ1-1, with 8 bases lining up with TRBD1. CDR1 and CDR2 from the germline V gene are SGHTA and FQGTGA. The CDR3 runs to 15 residues. With V trimmed by 5 bases and J by 1 base, 6 bases remained unmatched. The CDR3 DNA sequence: TGTGCCAGCAGCAAATTAGGACAGGGGAACACTGAAGCTTTCTTT. This translates into CASSKLGQGNTEAFF.

The V and J genes are TRBV2 and TRBJ1-2, with no clear D. The V and J ends lost 6 bases and 0 bases respectively, with 17 bases between them. CDR1 and CDR2 (germline): SNHLY, FYNNEI. This CDR3 is built from 16 residues. CDR3 in amino acids: CASREPGDLTNYGYTF. In nucleotides, the CDR3 is TGTGCCAGCAGGGAACCAGGAGACCTAACTAACTATGGCTACACCTTC.

V is TRBV7-2 and J is TRBJ2-5, with 10 bases that match TRBD2. J was trimmed by 2 bases and V by 4 bases; bases with no gene match: 7. This CDR3 is 16 amino acids long. Per germline, CDR1 SGHTA and CDR2 FQGNSA. The CDR3 DNA reads as TGTGCCAGCAGCTCCCTCATACTAGCGGGGCAAGAGACCCAGTACTTC. It encodes CASSSLILAGQETQYF.

J is TRBJ2-1 and V is TRBV20-1, with TRBD2 matching over 7 bases. The CDR3 is made up of 15 amino acids. The germline CDR1 and CDR2 sequences are DFQATT and SNEGSKA (reference sequence). V lost 1 base and J lost 10; bases outside the gene matches: 13. The CDR3 sequence: CSARGGGTKNVEQFF. The CDR3 coding sequence is TGCAGTGCTAGAGGGGGGGGGACTAAGAATGTCGAGCAGTTCTTC.

This chain links TRBV4-1 with TRBJ2-5; 8 bases are a match to TRBD2. The J call may be faulty, since TRBJ2-7 better matches the DNA end. The CDR3 has 15 residues. The germline CDR1 and CDR2 sequences are MGHRA and YSYEKL. Here the CDR3 DNA reads TGCGCCAGCAGCCAACTTAGCGGGACCCTTTACGAGCAGTACTTC. This encodes CASSQLSGTLYEQYF.

This chain joins TRBV19 and TRBJ2-1; TRBD2 matches 12 bases. The J call may be wrong; the DNA end is better matched by TRBJ2-7. This CDR3 is 16 amino acids long. Germline V gene lookup returns CDR1 LNHDA and CDR2 SQIVND (reference sequence). CDR3: CASKAGGLAGGDEQYF. For the CDR3, the DNA is TGTGCCAGTAAAGCAGGGGGCCTAGCGGGAGGGGATGAGCAGTACTTC.

J is TRBJ1-6 and V is TRBV27; a weak D match, TRBD1 (6 bases). The CDR3 has 14 residues. The germline gives CDR1 MNHEY, CDR2 SMNVEV (reference sequence). The V and J ends lost 4 bases and 5 bases respectively, with 9 bases between them. CDR3 in DNA: TGTGCCAGCAGTTGGAGGGACAATAATTCACCCCTCCACTTT. Its translation is CASSWRDNNSPLHF.

The table lists this clonotype with a few counts. The gene calls are TRBV3-1 and TRBJ1-2; 7 nucleotides line up with TRBD1. The V and J ends lost 2 bases and 6 bases, in that order; junction bases with no gene match: 6. CDR1 is LGHDT, CDR2 YNNKEL, per germline (reference sequence). This CDR3 spans 14 amino acids. In DNA form, the CDR3 reads TGTGCCAGCAGCCAACTACAGGGGATGGATGGCTACACCTTC. Its translation is CASSQLQGMDGYTF. The full variable domain, in which reference TRBV3-1 and TRBJ1-2 provide the parts outside the CDR3, is DTAVSQTPKYLVTQMGNDKSIKCEQNLGHDTMYWYKQDSKKFLKIMFSYNNKELIINETVPNRFSPKSPDKAHLNLHINSLELGDSAVYFCASSQLQGMDGYTFGSGTRLTVV.

CDR3 loop: CASSTVAGGNEQFF. DNA of the CDR3: TGTGCCAGCAGTACGGTAGCGGGGGGCAATGAGCAGTTCTTC. The J gene is TRBJ2-1, the V gene TRBV27; 10 bases align to TRBD2. Losses at the gene ends were 5 bases for V and 6 bases for J; bases not matched to a gene: 4. Germline V gives CDR1 MNHEY, CDR2 SMNVEV (reference sequence). This CDR3 region has 14 residues.

V is TRBV27 and J is TRBJ1-2; D uncertain. The CDR3 is made up of 14 amino acids. Germline V CDR1 and CDR2: MNHEY, SMNVEV (reference sequence). V lost 5 bases, J lost 4 bases, and 14 bases lay in between. The CDR3: CASSPSGSLYGYTF. DNA for the CDR3: TGTGCCAGCAGTCCTTCAGGTTCTCTCTATGGCTACACCTTC.

This clonotype has more than one count but fewer than ten. The V gene is TRBV20-1, the J gene TRBJ2-7; 7 bases align to TRBD1. The CDR3 has 14 amino acids. V was pared by 1 base and J by 1 base, with 4 bases of the junction left unmatched. Germline CDR1 and CDR2: DFQATT and SNEGSKA (reference sequence). Here the CDR3 reads CSARGQGMSYEQYF. DNA of the CDR3: TGCAGTGCTAGAGGACAGGGCATGTCCTACGAGCAGTACTTC.

The V call is TRBV9, the J call TRBJ2-1, with 8 bases that match TRBD2. With V trimmed by 0 bases and J by 10 bases, 9 bases remained unmatched. This CDR3 is built from 15 residues. Germline V gene lookup returns CDR1 SGDLS and CDR2 YYNGEE. The CDR3 sequence is CASSVVASGHEEQFF. For the CDR3, the DNA is TGTGCCAGCAGCGTAGTAGCTAGCGGGCACGAGGAGCAGTTCTTC.